This TCR beta chain was captured by sequencing in a study of response to subunit inactivated influenza vaccine. One entry per CDR3 protein, called by TCRdb with MiXCR from the RT-PCR reads. The table lists around 760,000 distinct CDR3 sequences, approximately 15% of them singletons, with 5.5% to 7% in the top ten. Germline V gives CDR1 SGHVS, CDR2 FQNEAQ. V was trimmed by 6 bases and J by 2 bases, leaving 22 bases between them. CDR3 size: 18 residues. The origin of this receptor is a man in his forties or fifties who received an inactivated influenza vaccine. Material: PBMCs from blood, obtained approximately 15 days before vaccination. The chain combines TRBV7-8 with TRBJ2-2; D is possibly TRBD1 or TRBD2 (5 bases each). The CDR3 loop reads CASRNRIGAGTNTGELFF. As DNA, the CDR3 is TGTGCCAGCAGAAACCGGATCGGGGCAGGGACCAACACCGGGGAGCTGTTTTTT.